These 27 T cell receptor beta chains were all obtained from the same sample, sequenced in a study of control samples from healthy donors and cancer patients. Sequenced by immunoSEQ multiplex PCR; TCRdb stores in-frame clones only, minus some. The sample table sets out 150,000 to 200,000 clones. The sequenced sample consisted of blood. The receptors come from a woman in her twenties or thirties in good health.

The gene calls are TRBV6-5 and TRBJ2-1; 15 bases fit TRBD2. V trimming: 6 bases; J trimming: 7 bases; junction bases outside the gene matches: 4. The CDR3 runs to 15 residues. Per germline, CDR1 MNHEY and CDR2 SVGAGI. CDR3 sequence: CASRTGTSGGNEQFF. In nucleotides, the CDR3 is TGTGCCAGCAGGACCGGGACTAGCGGGGGGAATGAGCAGTTCTTC.

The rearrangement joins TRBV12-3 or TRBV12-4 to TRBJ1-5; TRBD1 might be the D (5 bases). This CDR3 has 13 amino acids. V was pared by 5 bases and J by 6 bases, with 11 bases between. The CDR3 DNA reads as TGTGCCAGCAGTCGGGCAGGGTCTCAGCCCCAGCATTTT. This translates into CASSRAGSQPQHF.

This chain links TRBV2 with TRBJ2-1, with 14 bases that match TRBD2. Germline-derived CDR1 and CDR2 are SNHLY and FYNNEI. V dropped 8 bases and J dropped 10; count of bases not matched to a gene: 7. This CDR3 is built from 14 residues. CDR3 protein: CASVYGLAGGEQFF. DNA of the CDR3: TGTGCCAGCGTTTACGGACTAGCGGGGGGAGAGCAGTTCTTC.

The CDR3, as DNA: TGTGCCAACTTCCGTGGGGCAGGGCCTCGCTACGAGCAGTACTTC. The encoded protein is CANFRGAGPRYEQYF. The chain uses TRBV27 and TRBJ2-7; the D gene is possibly TRBD1 (5 bases). The ends were cut back, 10 bases at V and 3 bases at J, with 22 bases in the middle. The CDR3 is made up of 15 amino acids. From germline, CDR1 is MNHEY and CDR2 SMNVEV (reference sequence).

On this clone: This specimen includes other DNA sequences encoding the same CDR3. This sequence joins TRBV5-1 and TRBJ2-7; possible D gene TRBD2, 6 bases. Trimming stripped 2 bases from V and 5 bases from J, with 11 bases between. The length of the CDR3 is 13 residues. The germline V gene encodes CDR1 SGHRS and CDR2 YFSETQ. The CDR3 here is CASSFQGLNEQYF. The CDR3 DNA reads TGCGCCAGCAGCTTCCAGGGACTGAACGAGCAGTACTTC.

CDR3 nucleotides: TGTGCCAGCACCCAGCTGAATCAGCCCCAGCATTTT. Amino acid sequence: CASTQLNQPQHF. The chain carries TRBV28 and TRBJ1-5; D unresolved. Trimming removed 7 bases at V and 4 bases at J, with 8 bases between. The CDR3 is 12 residues long. Germline-derived CDR1 and CDR2 are MDHEN and SYDVKM.

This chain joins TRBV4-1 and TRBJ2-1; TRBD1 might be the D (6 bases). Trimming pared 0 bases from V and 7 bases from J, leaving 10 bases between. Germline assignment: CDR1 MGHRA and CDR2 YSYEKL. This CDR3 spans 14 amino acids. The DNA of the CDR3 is TGCGCCAGCAGCCAAGATCATAGGGGGAATGAGCAGTTCTTC. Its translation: CASSQDHRGNEQFF.

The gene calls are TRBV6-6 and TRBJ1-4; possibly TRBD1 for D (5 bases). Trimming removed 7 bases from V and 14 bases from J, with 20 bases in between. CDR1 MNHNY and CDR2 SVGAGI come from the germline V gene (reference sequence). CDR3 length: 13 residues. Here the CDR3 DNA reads TGTGCCAGCACCCTGGGGGATTTGTTAGTTCTGTTTTTT. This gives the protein CASTLGDLLVLFF.

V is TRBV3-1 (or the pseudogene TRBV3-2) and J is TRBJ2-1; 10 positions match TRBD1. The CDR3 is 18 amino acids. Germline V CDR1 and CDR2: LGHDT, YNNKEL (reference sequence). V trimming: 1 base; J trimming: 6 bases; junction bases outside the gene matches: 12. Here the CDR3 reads CASSQGYTGDRGGNEQFF. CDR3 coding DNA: TGTGCCAGCAGCCAAGGGTATACAGGGGACAGGGGCGGCAATGAGCAGTTCTTC.

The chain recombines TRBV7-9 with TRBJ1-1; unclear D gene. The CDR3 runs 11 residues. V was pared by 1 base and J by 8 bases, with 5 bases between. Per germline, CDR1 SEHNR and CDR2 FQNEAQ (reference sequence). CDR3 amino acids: CASSLVQEAFF. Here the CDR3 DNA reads TGTGCCAGCAGCTTAGTCCAGGAAGCTTTCTTT.

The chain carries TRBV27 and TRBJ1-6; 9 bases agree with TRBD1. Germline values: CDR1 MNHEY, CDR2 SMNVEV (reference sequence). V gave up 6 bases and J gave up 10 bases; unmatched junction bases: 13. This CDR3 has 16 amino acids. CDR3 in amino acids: CASSPTTGGILSPLHF. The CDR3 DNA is TGTGCCAGCAGCCCAACGACAGGGGGAATTCTATCACCCCTCCACTTT.

The CDR3 loop is CASSPGRTLGAFF. DNA of the CDR3: TGTGCCAGCAGCCCGGGTCGGACCCTCGGGGCTTTCTTT. This sequence joins TRBV7-2 and TRBJ1-1; D gene uncertain. Trimming took 5 bases from V and 11 from J, leaving 18 bases between them. In germline, CDR1 is SGHTA, CDR2 FQGNSA. This CDR3 is built from 13 residues.

The CDR3 DNA is TGTGCCAGCTCCCTCCTGGGGACTAGCGTCCCTCGAGCAGATACGCAGTATTTT. Its protein is CASSLLGTSVPRADTQYF. The rearrangement uses TRBV18 and TRBJ2-3; 10 bases line up with TRBD2. Per the germline V gene, CDR1 is KGHSH and CDR2 is LQKENI. This CDR3 has 18 residues. After removal of 6 bases from V and 4 bases from J, the junction contained 16 bases not matched to a gene.

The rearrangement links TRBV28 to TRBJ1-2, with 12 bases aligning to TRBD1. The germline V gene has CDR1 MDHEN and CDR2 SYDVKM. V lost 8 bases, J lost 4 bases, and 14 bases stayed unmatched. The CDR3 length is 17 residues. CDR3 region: CASARGDRGRLGYGYTF. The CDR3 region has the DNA TGTGCCAGCGCAAGGGGGGACAGGGGGCGCCTAGGCTATGGCTACACCTTC.

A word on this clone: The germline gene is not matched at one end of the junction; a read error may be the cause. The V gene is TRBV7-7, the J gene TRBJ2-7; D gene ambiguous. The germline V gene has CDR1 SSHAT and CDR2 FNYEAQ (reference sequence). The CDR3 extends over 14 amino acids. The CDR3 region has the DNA TGTGCTAGCAGCTTAAACGGAGTTTTCGACGAGCAGTACTTC. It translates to CASSLNGVFDEQYF. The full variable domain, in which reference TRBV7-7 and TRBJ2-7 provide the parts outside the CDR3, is GAGVSQSPRYKVTKRGQDVTLRCDPISSHATLYWYQQALGQGPEFLTYFNYEAQPDKSGLPSDRFSAERPEGSISTLTIQRTEQRDSAMYRCASSLNGVFDEQYFGPGTRLTVT.

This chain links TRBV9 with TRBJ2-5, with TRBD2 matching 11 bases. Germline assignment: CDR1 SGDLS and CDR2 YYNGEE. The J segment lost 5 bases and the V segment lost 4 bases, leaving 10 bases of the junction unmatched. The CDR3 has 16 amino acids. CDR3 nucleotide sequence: TGTGCCAGCAGCCCTCGACTAGCGGGGAGACTGGAGACCCAGTACTTC. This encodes CASSPRLAGRLETQYF.

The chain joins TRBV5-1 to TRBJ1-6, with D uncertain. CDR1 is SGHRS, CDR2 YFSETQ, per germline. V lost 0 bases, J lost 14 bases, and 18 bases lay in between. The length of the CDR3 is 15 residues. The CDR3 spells CASSLVVGEVRALHF. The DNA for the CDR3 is TGCGCCAGCAGCTTGGTGGTGGGCGAGGTTAGAGCCCTCCACTTT.

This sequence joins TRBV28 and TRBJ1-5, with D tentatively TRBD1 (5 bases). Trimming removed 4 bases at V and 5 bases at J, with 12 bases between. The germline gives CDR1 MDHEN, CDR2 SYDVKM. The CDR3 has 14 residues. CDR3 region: CASSSTSRDQPQHF. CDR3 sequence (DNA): TGTGCCAGCAGTTCCACCTCCAGGGATCAGCCCCAGCATTTT.

The CDR3 DNA reads as TGTGCCAGCAGTTTAGGAGGGCGTCCCTCCTACGAGCAGTACTTC. Translating gives CASSLGGRPSYEQYF. The chain employs TRBV6-2 or TRBV6-3 and TRBJ2-7; D is perhaps TRBD2 (6 bases). V was pared by 4 bases and J by 0 bases, with 13 bases between. The CDR3 runs 15 residues. CDR1 is MNHEY, CDR2 SVGEGT, per germline.

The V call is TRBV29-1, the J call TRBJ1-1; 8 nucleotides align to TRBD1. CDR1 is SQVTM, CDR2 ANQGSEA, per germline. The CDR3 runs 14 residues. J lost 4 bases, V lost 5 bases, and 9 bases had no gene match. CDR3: CSVQLGQGSTEAFF. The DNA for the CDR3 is TGCAGCGTTCAGTTAGGACAGGGAAGCACTGAAGCTTTCTTT. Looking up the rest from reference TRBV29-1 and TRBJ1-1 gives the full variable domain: SAVISQKPSRDICQRGTSLTIQCQVDSQVTMMFWYRQQPGQSLTLIATANQGSEATYESGFVIDKFPISRPNLTFSTLTVSNMSPEDSSIYLCSVQLGQGSTEAFFGQGTRLTVV.

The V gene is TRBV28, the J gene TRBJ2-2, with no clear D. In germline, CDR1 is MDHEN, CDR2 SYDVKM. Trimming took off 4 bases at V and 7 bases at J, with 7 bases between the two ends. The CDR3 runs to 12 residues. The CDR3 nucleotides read TGTGCCAGCAGTTGGGTGAGCGGGGAGCTGTTTTTT. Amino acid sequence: CASSWVSGELFF.

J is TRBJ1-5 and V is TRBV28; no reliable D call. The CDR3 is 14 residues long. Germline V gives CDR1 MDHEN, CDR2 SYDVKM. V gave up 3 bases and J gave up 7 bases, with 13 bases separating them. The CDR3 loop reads CASSFLGIGQPQHF. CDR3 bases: TGTGCCAGCAGTTTCTTAGGTATTGGGCAGCCCCAGCATTTT.

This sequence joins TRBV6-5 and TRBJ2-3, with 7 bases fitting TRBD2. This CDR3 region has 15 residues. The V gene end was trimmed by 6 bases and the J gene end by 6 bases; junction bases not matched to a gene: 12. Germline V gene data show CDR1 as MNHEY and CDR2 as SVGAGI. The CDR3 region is CASSLGLPGGDTQYF. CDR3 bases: TGTGCCAGCAGCTTGGGACTACCCGGGGGGGATACGCAGTATTTT.

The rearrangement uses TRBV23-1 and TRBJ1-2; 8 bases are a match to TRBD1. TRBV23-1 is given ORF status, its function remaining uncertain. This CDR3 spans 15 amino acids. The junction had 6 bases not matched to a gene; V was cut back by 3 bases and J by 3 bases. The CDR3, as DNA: TGCGCCAGCAGTCAGTCCCAGGGGGCTGACTATGGCTACACCTTC. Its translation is CASSQSQGADYGYTF.

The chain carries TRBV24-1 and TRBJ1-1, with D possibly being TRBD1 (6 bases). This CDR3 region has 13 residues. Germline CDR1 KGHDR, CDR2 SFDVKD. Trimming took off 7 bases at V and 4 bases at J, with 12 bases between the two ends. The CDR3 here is CATRMSGATEAFF. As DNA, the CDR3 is TGTGCCACCAGAATGTCAGGGGCCACTGAAGCTTTCTTT.

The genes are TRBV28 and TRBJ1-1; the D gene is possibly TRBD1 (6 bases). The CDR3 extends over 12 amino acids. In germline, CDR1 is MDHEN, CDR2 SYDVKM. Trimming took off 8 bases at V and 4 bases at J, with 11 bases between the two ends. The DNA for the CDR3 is TGTGCCAGCGGGGGGGCGGCCACTGAAGCTTTCTTT. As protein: CASGGAATEAFF.

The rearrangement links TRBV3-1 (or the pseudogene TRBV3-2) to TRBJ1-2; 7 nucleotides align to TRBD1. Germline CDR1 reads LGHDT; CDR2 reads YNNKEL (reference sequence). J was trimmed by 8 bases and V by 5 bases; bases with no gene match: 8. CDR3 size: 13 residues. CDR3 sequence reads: CASSDTGVSGYTF. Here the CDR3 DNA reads TGTGCCAGCAGCGATACAGGGGTGTCGGGCTACACCTTC.